Each of the 17 T cell receptor beta chains below was sequenced from the same sample in a study of blood T cell repertoires in COVID-19. The data were produced by immunoSEQ multiplex PCR, yet TCRdb's version contains in-frame clones alone and is incomplete. The sample carries approximately 450,000 clones, about 90% recorded once. Sequenced sample: PBMCs or T cells enriched from blood (not recorded which). The receptors originated from a young woman with acute COVID-19.

The chain joins TRBV9 to TRBJ1-2; D gene ambiguous. Germline V gene sequence: CDR1 SGDLS, CDR2 YYNGEE. The CDR3 has 13 residues. With 4 bases removed from V and 3 bases from J, the gap between germline ends came to 10 bases. DNA of the CDR3: TGTGCCAGCAGCCCTCAGGAAGACTATGGCTACACCTTC. Translation: CASSPQEDYGYTF.

The chain uses TRBV19 and TRBJ1-5; no clear D gene. Trimming pared 7 bases from V and 0 bases from J, leaving 13 bases between. Germline CDR1 LNHDA, CDR2 SQIVND (reference sequence). CDR3 length: 15 amino acids. This CDR3 is CASTTYRNSNQPQHF. Written as DNA, the CDR3 is TGTGCCAGTACAACGTACAGAAATAGCAATCAGCCCCAGCATTTT.

The chain employs TRBV5-6 and TRBJ2-7, with a possible D match to TRBD1 (6 bases). Per germline, CDR1 SGHDT and CDR2 YYEEEE. Trimming removed 4 bases at V and 6 bases at J, with 11 bases between. CDR3 length: 12 residues. The DNA of the CDR3 is TGTGCCAGCAGCGAAGGACAGAGCGAGCAGTACTTC. Protein product: CASSEGQSEQYF. Filled out from reference TRBV5-6 and TRBJ2-7, the complete variable domain reads DAGVTQSPTHLIKTRGQQVTLRCSPKSGHDTVSWYQQALGQGPQFIFQYYEEEERQRGNFPDRFSGHQFPNYSSELNVNALLLGDSALYLCASSEGQSEQYFGPGTRLTVT.

The CDR3 DNA reads TGTGCCAGCAGCCAACGGGACAGGGACCCCTACGAGCAGTACTTC. This gives the protein CASSQRDRDPYEQYF. The genes are TRBV3-1 (or the pseudogene TRBV3-2) and TRBJ2-7; 9 positions match TRBD1. The CDR3 extends over 15 amino acids. V trimming: 2 bases; J trimming: 2 bases; junction bases outside the gene matches: 4. Germline values: CDR1 LGHDT, CDR2 YNNKEL (reference sequence).

CDR3 DNA: TGTGCCTCATCTCAGGGGGCCCTGGGGGCTTTCTTT. This encodes CASSQGALGAFF. The chain combines TRBV28 with TRBJ1-1, with 8 positions matching TRBD1. Germline V gene sequence: CDR1 MDHEN, CDR2 SYDVKM. The CDR3 is made up of 12 amino acids. J was trimmed by 11 bases and V by 11 bases; bases with no gene match: 13.

The gene calls are TRBV19 and TRBJ1-4; a possible D gene is TRBD1 (6 bases). The V gene lost 8 bases and the J gene lost 6 bases, with 13 bases spanning the gap. Germline-derived CDR1 and CDR2 are LNHDA and SQIVND (reference sequence). There are 13 residues in the CDR3. CDR3 region: CASSRGADEKLFF. CDR3 bases: TGTGCCAGTTCCCGGGGGGCCGATGAAAAACTGTTTTTT.

The gene calls are TRBV6-5 and TRBJ1-2; D uncertain. This CDR3 is built from 12 residues. Per germline, CDR1 MNHEY and CDR2 SVGAGI. V was cut by 10 bases and J by 7 bases, with 16 bases left in between. The CDR3 is CATAVGTLGYTF. DNA for the CDR3: TGTGCCACCGCGGTGGGTACTCTTGGCTACACCTTC.

This sequence joins TRBV19 and TRBJ1-5; D unresolved. The CDR3 has 16 residues. Trimming cost V 3 bases and J 4 bases, with 16 bases left between them. Germline lookup yields CDR1 LNHDA and CDR2 SQIVND (reference sequence). The CDR3 here is CASSIISIYDNQPQHF. CDR3 sequence (DNA): TGTGCCAGTAGTATCATAAGTATCTATGATAATCAGCCCCAGCATTTT. The full variable domain, with the rest looked up from reference TRBV19 and TRBJ1-5, is DGGITQSPKYLFRKEGQNVTLSCEQNLNHDAMYWYRQDPGQGLRLIYYSQIVNDFQKGDIAEGYSVSREKKESFPLTVTSAQKNPTAFYLCASSIISIYDNQPQHFGDGTRLSIL.

This chain connects TRBV18 to TRBJ1-2; 8 bases map to TRBD1. The CDR3 covers 14 residues. In germline, CDR1 is KGHSH, CDR2 LQKENI. The junction had 11 bases not matched to a gene; V was cut back by 5 bases and J by 9 bases. This CDR3 is CASSTSGDRPSYTF. In DNA form, the CDR3 reads TGTGCCAGCTCAACGTCGGGGGACAGGCCGAGCTACACCTTC.

The CDR3 here is CSAGGDNEQFF. CDR3 nucleotide sequence: TGCAGCGCCGGCGGAGACAATGAGCAGTTCTTC. The rearrangement uses TRBV29-1 and TRBJ2-1, with no clear D. The CDR3 length is 11 residues. V lost 7 bases and J lost 5, with 9 bases in between. Germline values: CDR1 SQVTM, CDR2 ANQGSEA.

CDR3 region: CSVEDPRGGYTF. DNA for the CDR3: TGCAGCGTTGAAGATCCCCGGGGTGGCTACACCTTC. The chain is built from TRBV29-1 and TRBJ1-2; no clear D gene. CDR3 length: 12 amino acids. CDR1 SQVTM and CDR2 ANQGSEA come from the germline V gene. The V gene lost 0 bases and the J gene lost 7 bases, with 9 bases spanning the gap. The full variable domain, in which reference TRBV29-1 and TRBJ1-2 provide the parts outside the CDR3, is SAVISQKPSRDICQRGTSLTIQCQVDSQVTMMFWYRQQPGQSLTLIATANQGSEATYESGFVIDKFPISRPNLTFSTLTVSNMSPEDSSIYLCSVEDPRGGYTFGSGTRLTVV.

The table lists this clone with a count of one. This rearrangement joins TRBV27 to TRBJ2-2, with 12 bases lining up with TRBD2. Germline values: CDR1 MNHEY, CDR2 SMNVEV (reference sequence). V lost 4 bases to trimming and J lost 0 bases; unmatched junction nucleotides: 15. This CDR3 contains 21 residues. The CDR3 reads CASSSLSTWTSGTPNTGELFF. The CDR3 bases are TGTGCCAGCAGTTCCCTTTCAACTTGGACTAGCGGGACCCCGAACACCGGGGAGCTGTTTTTT.

This clone was detected once. The rearrangement links TRBV11-2 to TRBJ1-1, with 7 bases fitting TRBD1. Germline CDR1 SGHAT, CDR2 FQNNGV. The CDR3 length is 14 residues. The V segment lost 1 base and the J segment 4 bases; nucleotides outside the gene matches: 3. The CDR3 nucleotides are TGTGCCAGCAGCTTAGTACAGGGGATCACTGAAGCTTTCTTT. It encodes CASSLVQGITEAFF.

The J gene is TRBJ1-6, the V gene TRBV6-2 or TRBV6-3; 8 nucleotides agree with TRBD1. The CDR3 loop spans 16 amino acids. Germline V gene sequence: CDR1 MNHEY, CDR2 SVGEGT. V was pared by 0 bases and J by 7 bases, with 5 bases of the junction left unmatched. The CDR3 is CASSYSTGVGNSPLHF. CDR3 coding DNA: TGTGCCAGCAGTTACTCGACAGGGGTGGGAAATTCACCCCTCCACTTT.

The rearrangement uses TRBV9 and TRBJ2-5, with TRBD2 as a possible D gene (6 bases). Trimming took off 0 bases at V and 2 bases at J, with 17 bases between the two ends. The germline gives CDR1 SGDLS, CDR2 YYNGEE. The CDR3 runs to 17 residues. The chain's CDR3 is CASSVGAGNVLQETQYF. The DNA of the CDR3 is TGTGCCAGCAGCGTAGGGGCGGGAAACGTACTTCAAGAGACCCAGTACTTC.

The chain combines TRBV4-1 with TRBJ1-2; TRBD1 is a possible D gene (6 bases). In germline, CDR1 is MGHRA, CDR2 YSYEKL. V was shortened by 0 bases and J by 7 bases, with 15 bases between the two germline ends. This CDR3 contains 15 residues. The CDR3 coding sequence is TGCGCCAGCAGCCAAGATAAGGGGGTCAGCACTGGCTACACCTTC. Amino acids: CASSQDKGVSTGYTF.

This chain uses TRBV27 with TRBJ1-2; D remains unclear. Germline V gene lookup returns CDR1 MNHEY and CDR2 SMNVEV (reference sequence). Trimming stripped 3 bases from V and 0 bases from J, with 5 bases between. This CDR3 region has 13 residues. CDR3 DNA sequence: TGTGCCAGCAGTTTCCGTTCTAACTATGGCTACACCTTC. Amino acids: CASSFRSNYGYTF.